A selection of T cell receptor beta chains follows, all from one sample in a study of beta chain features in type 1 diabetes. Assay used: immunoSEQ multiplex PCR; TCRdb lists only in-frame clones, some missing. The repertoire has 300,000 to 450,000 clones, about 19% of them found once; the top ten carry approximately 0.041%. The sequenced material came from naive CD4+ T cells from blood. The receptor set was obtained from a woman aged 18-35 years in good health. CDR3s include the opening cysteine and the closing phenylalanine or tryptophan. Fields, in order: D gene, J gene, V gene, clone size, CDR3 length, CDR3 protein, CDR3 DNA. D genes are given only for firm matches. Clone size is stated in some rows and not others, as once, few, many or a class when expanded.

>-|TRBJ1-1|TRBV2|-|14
CASSGQGRNTEAFF
TGTGCCAGCAGTGGTCAGGGGCGCAACACTGAAGCTTTCTTT
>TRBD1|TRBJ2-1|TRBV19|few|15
CASSIYRGPRNEQFF
TGTGCCAGTAGTATCTACAGGGGACCAAGGAATGAGCAGTTCTTC
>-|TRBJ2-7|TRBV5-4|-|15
CASSLGQPFTYEQYF
TGTGCCAGCAGCTTGGGACAGCCTTTTACCTACGAGCAGTACTTC
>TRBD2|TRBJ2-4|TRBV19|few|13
CASSTSGKNIQYF
TGTGCCAGTAGTACTAGCGGAAAAAACATTCAGTACTTC
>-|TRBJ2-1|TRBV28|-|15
CASSQPQDTYNEQFF
TGTGCCAGCAGCCAGCCCCAGGACACCTACAATGAGCAGTTCTTC
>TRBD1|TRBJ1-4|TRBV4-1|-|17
CASSQRGGQATNEKLFF
TGCGCCAGCAGCCAGCGGGGGGGACAGGCAACTAATGAAAAACTGTTTTTT
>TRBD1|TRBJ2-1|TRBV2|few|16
CASTLRDRGSYNEQFF
TGTGCCAGCACGCTCCGGGACAGGGGCTCCTACAATGAGCAGTTCTTC
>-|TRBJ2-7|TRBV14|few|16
CASSQERLASTVPKYF
TGTGCCAGCAGCCAAGAACGGCTAGCGTCTACAGTTCCAAAGTACTTC
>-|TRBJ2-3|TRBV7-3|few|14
CASSYGGRTDTQYF
TGTGCCAGCAGCTACGGGGGTCGCACAGATACGCAGTATTTT
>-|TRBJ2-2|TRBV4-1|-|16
CASSLTETANTGELFF
TGCGCCAGCAGCCTAACCGAGACAGCGAACACCGGGGAGCTGTTTTTT
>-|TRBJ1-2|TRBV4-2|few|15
CASSQDQDSSYGYTF
TGTGCCAGCAGCCAAGATCAGGACAGTTCCTATGGCTACACCTTC
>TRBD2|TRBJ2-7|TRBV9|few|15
CASSVSGGGSYEQYF
TGTGCCAGCAGCGTTAGCGGCGGGGGGTCCTACGAGCAGTACTTC
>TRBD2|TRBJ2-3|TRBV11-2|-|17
CASSLRTSGGITDTQYF
TGTGCCAGCAGCTTAAGGACTAGCGGGGGGATCACAGATACGCAGTATTTT
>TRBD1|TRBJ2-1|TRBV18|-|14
CASSQTGGGNEQFF
TGTGCCAGCTCACAAACAGGGGGTGGTAATGAGCAGTTCTTC
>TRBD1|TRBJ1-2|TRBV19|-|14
CASSTGGAGYGYTF
TGTGCCAGTAGTACAGGGGGCGCCGGCTATGGCTACACCTTC
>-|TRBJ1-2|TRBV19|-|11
CASTDRRGYTF
TGTGCCAGTACCGACAGGCGAGGCTACACCTTC
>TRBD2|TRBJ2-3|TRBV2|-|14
CASSPSGGADTQYF
TGTGCCAGCAGTCCCAGCGGGGGGGCGGATACGCAGTATTTT
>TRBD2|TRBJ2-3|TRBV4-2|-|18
CASSQAVTSTTSTDTQYF
TGTGCCAGCAGCCAAGCCGTGACTAGCACAACTAGCACAGATACGCAGTATTTT
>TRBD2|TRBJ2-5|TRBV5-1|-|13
CASSWLAGETQYF
TGCGCCAGCAGCTGGCTAGCGGGTGAGACCCAGTACTTC
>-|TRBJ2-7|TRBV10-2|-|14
CASSEPFGSAEQYF
TGCGCCAGCAGTGAGCCCTTCGGAAGCGCCGAGCAGTACTTC
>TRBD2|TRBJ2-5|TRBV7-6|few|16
CASSLRGAGLGETQYF
TGTGCCAGCAGCTTAAGGGGAGCGGGGCTAGGAGAGACCCAGTACTTC
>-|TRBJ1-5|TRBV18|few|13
CASSYDRNQPQHF
TGTGCCAGCTCTTACGACAGGAATCAGCCCCAGCATTTT
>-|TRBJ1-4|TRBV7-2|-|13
CASSLAGDEKLFF
TGTGCCAGCAGCTTAGCAGGGGATGAAAAACTGTTTTTT
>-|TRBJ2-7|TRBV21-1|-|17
CASSKAIRGDVIYEQYF
TGTGCCAGCAGCAAAGCTATCAGGGGAGATGTGATTTACGAGCAGTACTTC